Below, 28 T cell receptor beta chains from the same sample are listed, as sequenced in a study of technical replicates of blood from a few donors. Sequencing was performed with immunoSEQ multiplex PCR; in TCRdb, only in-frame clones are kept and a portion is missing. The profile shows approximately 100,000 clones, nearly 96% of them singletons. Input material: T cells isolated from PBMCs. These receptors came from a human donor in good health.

CDR3 DNA sequence: TGTGCCAGTAGTATGACCCTCGGACAGGCAACTAATGAAAAACTGTTTTTT. This gives the protein CASSMTLGQATNEKLFF. The chain combines TRBV19 with TRBJ1-4; TRBD1 matches 7 bases. Germline lookup yields CDR1 LNHDA and CDR2 SQIVND (reference sequence). Trimming removed 3 bases from V and 0 bases from J; junction bases left unmatched: 7. This CDR3 is 17 amino acids long.

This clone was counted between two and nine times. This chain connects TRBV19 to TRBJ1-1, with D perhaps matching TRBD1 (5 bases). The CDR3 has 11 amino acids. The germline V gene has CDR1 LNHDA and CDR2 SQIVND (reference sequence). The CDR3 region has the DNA TGTTCGTGCGGGGGACGCACTGAAGCTTTCTTT. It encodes CSCGGRTEAFF.

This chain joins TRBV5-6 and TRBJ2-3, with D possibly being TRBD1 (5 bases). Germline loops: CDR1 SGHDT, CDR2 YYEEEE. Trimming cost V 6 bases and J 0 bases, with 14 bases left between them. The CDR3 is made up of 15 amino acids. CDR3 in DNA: TGTGCCAGCACCTCGACCCGGACAAGCACAGATACGCAGTATTTT. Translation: CASTSTRTSTDTQYF.

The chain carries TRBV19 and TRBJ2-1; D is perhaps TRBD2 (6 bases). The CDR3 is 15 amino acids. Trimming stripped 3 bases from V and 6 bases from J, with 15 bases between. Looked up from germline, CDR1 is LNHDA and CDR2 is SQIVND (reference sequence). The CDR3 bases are TGTGCCAGTAGTATTTCGCAGGGAGGTAGCAATGAGCAGTTCTTC. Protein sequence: CASSISQGGSNEQFF.

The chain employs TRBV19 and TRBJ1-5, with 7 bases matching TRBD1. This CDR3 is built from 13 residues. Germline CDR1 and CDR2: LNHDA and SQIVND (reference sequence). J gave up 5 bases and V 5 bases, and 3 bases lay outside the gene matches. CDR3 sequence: CASSVTGDQPQHF. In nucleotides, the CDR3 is TGTGCCAGTAGTGTAACAGGGGATCAGCCCCAGCATTTT.

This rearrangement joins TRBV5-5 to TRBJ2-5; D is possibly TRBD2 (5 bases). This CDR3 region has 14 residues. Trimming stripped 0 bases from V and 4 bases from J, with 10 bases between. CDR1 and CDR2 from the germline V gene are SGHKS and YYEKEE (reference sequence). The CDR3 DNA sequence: TGTGCCAGCAGCTTGGGACTAACCTTAGAGACCCAGTACTTC. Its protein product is CASSLGLTLETQYF.

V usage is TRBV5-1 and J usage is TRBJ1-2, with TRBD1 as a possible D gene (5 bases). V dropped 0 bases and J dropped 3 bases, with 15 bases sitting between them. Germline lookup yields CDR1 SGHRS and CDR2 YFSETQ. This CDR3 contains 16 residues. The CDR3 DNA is TGCGCCAGCAGCTTGGCCCTCAGGGTGGACGACTATGGCTACACCTTC. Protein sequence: CASSLALRVDDYGYTF.

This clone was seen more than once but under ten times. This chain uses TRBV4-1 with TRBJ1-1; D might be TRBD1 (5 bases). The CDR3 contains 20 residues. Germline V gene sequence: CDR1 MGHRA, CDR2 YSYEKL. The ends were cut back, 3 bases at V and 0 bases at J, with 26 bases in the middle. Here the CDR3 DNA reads TGCGCCAGCAGCCATCTGCAGGGACTAGAAAGGAGCCCGATGAACACTGAAGCTTTCTTT. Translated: CASSHLQGLERSPMNTEAFF.

The CDR3 is CASSVELGHRDEQYF. CDR3 bases: TGTGCCAGCAGCGTAGAGTTGGGACATAGGGACGAGCAGTACTTC. This chain connects TRBV9 to TRBJ2-7; D is possibly TRBD1 (6 bases). The CDR3 has 15 amino acids. CDR1 is SGDLS, CDR2 YYNGEE, per germline. V was shortened by 0 bases and J by 5 bases, with 15 bases between the two germline ends.

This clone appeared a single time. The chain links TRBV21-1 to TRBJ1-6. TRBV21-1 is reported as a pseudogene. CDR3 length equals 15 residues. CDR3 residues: CAARIFSTENSPLHF. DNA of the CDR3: TGTGCCGCCAGAATCTTCTCGACGGAGAACTCACCCCTCCACTTT.

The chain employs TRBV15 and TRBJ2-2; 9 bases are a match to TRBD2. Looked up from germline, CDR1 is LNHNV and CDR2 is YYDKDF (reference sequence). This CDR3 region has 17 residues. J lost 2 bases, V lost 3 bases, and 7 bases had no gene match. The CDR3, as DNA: TGTGCCACCAGCAGTAGACTGACTAGCGGTAACACCGGGGAGCTGTTTTTT. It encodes CATSSRLTSGNTGELFF.

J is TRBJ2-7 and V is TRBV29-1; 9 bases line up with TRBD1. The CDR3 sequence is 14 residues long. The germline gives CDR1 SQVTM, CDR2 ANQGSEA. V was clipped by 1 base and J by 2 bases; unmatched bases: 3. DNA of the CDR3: TGCAGCGTTGAAGCTGGGACAGGGACCTACGAGCAGTACTTC. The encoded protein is CSVEAGTGTYEQYF.

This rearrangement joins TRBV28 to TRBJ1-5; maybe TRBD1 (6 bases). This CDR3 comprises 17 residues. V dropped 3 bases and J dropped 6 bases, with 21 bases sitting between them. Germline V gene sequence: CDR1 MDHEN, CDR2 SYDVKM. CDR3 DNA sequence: TGTGCCAGCAGTTTCCCCCTTGGACAGACCATAAGTCAGCCCCAGCATTTT. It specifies CASSFPLGQTISQPQHF. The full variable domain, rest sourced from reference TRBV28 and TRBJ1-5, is DVKVTQSSRYLVKRTGEKVFLECVQDMDHENMFWYRQDPGLGLRLIYFSYDVKMKEKGDIPEGYSVSREKKERFSLILESASTNQTSMYLCASSFPLGQTISQPQHFGDGTRLSIL.

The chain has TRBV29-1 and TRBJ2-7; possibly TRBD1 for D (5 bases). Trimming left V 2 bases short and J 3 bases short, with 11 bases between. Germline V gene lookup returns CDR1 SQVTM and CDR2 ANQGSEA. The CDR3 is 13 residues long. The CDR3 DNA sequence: TGCAGCGTTGAAACAGGCAGAATCTACGAGCAGTACTTC. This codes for CSVETGRIYEQYF.

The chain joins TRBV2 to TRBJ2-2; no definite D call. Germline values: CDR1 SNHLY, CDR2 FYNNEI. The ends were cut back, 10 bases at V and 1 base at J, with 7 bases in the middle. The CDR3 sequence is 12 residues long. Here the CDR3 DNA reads TGTGCCACCCGACAGAACACCGGGGAGCTGTTTTTT. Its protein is CATRQNTGELFF.

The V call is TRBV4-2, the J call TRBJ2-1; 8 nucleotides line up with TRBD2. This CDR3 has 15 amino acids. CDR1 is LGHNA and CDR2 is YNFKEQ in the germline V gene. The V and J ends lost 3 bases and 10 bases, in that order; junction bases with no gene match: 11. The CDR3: CASSHSGEAVWEQFF. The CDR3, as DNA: TGTGCCAGCAGCCATAGCGGGGAGGCGGTTTGGGAGCAGTTCTTC.

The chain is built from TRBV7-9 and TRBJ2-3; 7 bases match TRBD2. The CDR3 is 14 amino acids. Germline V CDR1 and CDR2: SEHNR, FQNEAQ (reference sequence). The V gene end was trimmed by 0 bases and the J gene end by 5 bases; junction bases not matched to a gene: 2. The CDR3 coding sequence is TGTGCCAGCAGCTTAGCGGGGGGGAGAGATACGCAGTATTTT. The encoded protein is CASSLAGGRDTQYF. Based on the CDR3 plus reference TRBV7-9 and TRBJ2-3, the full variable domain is DTGVSQNPRHKITKRGQNVTFRCDPISEHNRLYWYRQTLGQGPEFLTYFQNEAQLEKSRLLSDRFSAERPKGSFSTLEIQRTEQGDSAMYLCASSLAGGRDTQYFGPGTRLTVL.

CDR3 sequence reads: CASGQTYEQYF. The CDR3 region has the DNA TGTGCCAGCGGTCAGACCTACGAGCAGTACTTC. The rearrangement joins TRBV7-9 to TRBJ2-7, with D uncertain. The length of the CDR3 is 11 residues. The germline V gene has CDR1 SEHNR and CDR2 FQNEAQ (reference sequence). Between the trimmed V and J ends, which lost 8 bases and 2 bases, there was a span of 7 bases.

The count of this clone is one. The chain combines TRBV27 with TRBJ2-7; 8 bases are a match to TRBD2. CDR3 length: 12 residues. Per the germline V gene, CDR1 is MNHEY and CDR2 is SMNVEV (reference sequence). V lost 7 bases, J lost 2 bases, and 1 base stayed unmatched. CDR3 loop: CASKAGAYEQYF. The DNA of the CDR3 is TGTGCCAGCAAAGCGGGGGCCTACGAGCAGTACTTC.

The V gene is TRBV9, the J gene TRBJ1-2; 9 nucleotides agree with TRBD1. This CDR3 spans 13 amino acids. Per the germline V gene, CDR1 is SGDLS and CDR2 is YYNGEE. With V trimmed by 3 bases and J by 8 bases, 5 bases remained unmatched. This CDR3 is CASSGTGEEGYTF. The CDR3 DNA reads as TGTGCCAGCAGCGGGACAGGGGAGGAGGGCTACACCTTC.

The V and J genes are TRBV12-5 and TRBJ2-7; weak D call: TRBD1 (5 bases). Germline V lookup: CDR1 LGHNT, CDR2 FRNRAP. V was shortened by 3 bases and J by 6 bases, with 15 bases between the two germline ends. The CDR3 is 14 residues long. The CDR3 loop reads CASGFGAALGEQYF. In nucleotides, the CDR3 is TGTGCTAGTGGTTTTGGGGCAGCGTTAGGCGAGCAGTACTTC.

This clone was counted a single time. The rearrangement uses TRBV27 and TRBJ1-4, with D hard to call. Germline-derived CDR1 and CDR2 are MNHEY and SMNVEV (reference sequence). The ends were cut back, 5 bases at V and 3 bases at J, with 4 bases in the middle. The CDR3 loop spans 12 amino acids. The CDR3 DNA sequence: TGTGCCAGCAGTCCCTCTAATGAAAAACTGTTTTTT. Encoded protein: CASSPSNEKLFF.

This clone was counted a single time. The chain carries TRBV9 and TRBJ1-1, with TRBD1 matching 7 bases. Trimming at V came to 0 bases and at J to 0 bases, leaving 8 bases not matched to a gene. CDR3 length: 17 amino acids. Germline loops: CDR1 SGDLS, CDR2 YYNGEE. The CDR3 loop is CASSVDLADRVNTEAFF. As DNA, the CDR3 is TGTGCCAGCAGCGTAGACCTAGCCGACAGGGTGAACACTGAAGCTTTCTTT.

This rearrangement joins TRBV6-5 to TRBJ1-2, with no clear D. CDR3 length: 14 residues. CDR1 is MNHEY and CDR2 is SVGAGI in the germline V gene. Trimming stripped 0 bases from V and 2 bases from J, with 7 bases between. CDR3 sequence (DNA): TGTGCCAGCAGTTACTCGTCGGGGAACTATGGCTACACCTTC. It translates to CASSYSSGNYGYTF.

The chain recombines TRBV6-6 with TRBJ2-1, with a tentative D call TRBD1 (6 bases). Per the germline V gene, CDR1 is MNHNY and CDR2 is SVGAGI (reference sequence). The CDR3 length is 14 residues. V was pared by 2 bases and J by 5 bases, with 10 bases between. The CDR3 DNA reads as TGTGCCAGCAGTTACCCCGACAGGCACAATGAGCAGTTCTTC. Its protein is CASSYPDRHNEQFF.

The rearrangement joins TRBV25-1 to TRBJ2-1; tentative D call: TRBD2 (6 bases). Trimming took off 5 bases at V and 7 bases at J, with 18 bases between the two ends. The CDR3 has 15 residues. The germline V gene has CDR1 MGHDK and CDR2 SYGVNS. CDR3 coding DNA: TGTGCCAGCAGTCGGCTGGGGGGAAGATGGAATGAGCAGTTCTTC. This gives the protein CASSRLGGRWNEQFF.

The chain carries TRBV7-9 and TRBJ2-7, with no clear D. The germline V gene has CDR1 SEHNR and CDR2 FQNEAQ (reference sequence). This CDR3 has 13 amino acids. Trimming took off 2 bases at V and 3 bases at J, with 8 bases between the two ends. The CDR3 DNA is TGTGCCAGCAGCTTAACCCCGAGCTACGAGCAGTACTTC. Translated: CASSLTPSYEQYF.

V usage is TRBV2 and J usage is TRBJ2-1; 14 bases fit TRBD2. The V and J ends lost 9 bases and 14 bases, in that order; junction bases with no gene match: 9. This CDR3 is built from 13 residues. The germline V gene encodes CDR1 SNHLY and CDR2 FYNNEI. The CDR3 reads CARRLAGGPGEFF. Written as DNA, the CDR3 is TGTGCCAGAAGACTAGCGGGGGGGCCGGGGGAGTTCTTC.